The 21 T cell receptor beta chains reported below all come from one sample, sequenced in a study of blood T cell repertoires in COVID-19. Assay used: immunoSEQ multiplex PCR; TCRdb lists only in-frame clones, some missing. The sample records under 110,000 clones, roughly 80% being singletons. Specimen: peripheral blood. These receptors were obtained from a woman aged 55-70 years with acute or convalescent COVID-19.

The J gene is TRBJ2-3, the V gene TRBV13, with D maybe TRBD2 (6 bases). Germline loops: CDR1 PRHDT, CDR2 FYEKMQ (reference sequence). Trimming left V 6 bases short and J 0 bases short, with 22 bases between. This CDR3 is built from 18 residues. The CDR3 nucleotides are TGTGCCAGCAGTCCGGGACTTCTAGAACTTACGAGCACAGATACGCAGTATTTT. Encoded protein: CASSPGLLELTSTDTQYF.

V is TRBV20-1 and J is TRBJ1-2, with D unresolved. This CDR3 region has 11 residues. The germline gives CDR1 DFQATT, CDR2 SNEGSKA (reference sequence). V shed 5 bases and J shed 5 bases, with 9 bases lying between them. DNA for the CDR3: TGCAGTGCTGCCGCGGGGTATGGCTACACCTTC. Amino acids: CSAAAGYGYTF.

The chain joins TRBV9 to TRBJ2-1; 9 positions agree with TRBD1. Germline V CDR1 and CDR2: SGDLS, YYNGEE. The CDR3 loop spans 14 amino acids. V lost 3 bases to trimming and J lost 7 bases; unmatched junction nucleotides: 5. The CDR3 loop reads CASSDRTGANEQFF. For the CDR3, the DNA is TGTGCCAGCAGCGACCGGACAGGGGCGAATGAGCAGTTCTTC.

As for this clone: Different DNA sequences within this sample yield the same CDR3. V gene TRBV5-1 combines with J gene TRBJ2-1, with TRBD2 matching over 12 bases. The germline CDR1 and CDR2 sequences are SGHRS and YFSETQ. V lost 7 bases, J lost 5 bases, and 10 bases stayed unmatched. The CDR3 spans 16 residues. CDR3 sequence: CASSIPLAGGDNEQFF. In DNA, the CDR3 is TGCGCCAGCTCCATCCCACTAGCGGGGGGAGACAATGAGCAGTTCTTC.

The chain recombines TRBV30 with TRBJ2-2; D unresolved. In germline, CDR1 is GTSNPN, CDR2 SVGIG (reference sequence). Trimming took off 3 bases at V and 5 bases at J, with 10 bases between the two ends. This CDR3 is 13 amino acids long. CDR3 residues: CAWRTYYTGELFF. The DNA of the CDR3 is TGTGCCTGGAGGACCTACTATACCGGGGAGCTGTTTTTT.

J is TRBJ1-2 and V is TRBV5-7; 9 bases map to TRBD1. TRBV5-7 is annotated as an ORF whose role is uncertain. This CDR3 spans 16 amino acids. The trim removed 3 bases at V and 4 bases at J, leaving 10 bases unmatched. The CDR3 nucleotides are TGTGCCAGCAGCTGGTCCGGGGACAGGGATCGCTATGGCTACACCTTC. Translated: CASSWSGDRDRYGYTF.

This chain links TRBV7-2 with TRBJ2-7, with TRBD2 as a possible D gene (6 bases). Trimming removed 6 bases from V and 6 bases from J, with 12 bases in between. The germline V gene has CDR1 SGHTA and CDR2 FQGNSA. This CDR3 contains 12 residues. The CDR3 sequence is CASSHTSSEQYF. The CDR3 DNA is TGTGCCAGCAGTCACACTAGCAGCGAGCAGTACTTC.

The rearrangement uses TRBV6-5 and TRBJ2-1; 9 bases line up with TRBD2. Germline loops: CDR1 MNHEY, CDR2 SVGAGI. Trimming at V came to 0 bases and at J to 7 bases, leaving 7 bases not matched to a gene. CDR3 size: 16 residues. CDR3 nucleotides: TGTGCCAGCAGTTACTCGGGCGGGGGGGCAGCGAATGAGCAGTTCTTC. Residues: CASSYSGGGAANEQFF.

This sequence joins TRBV11-2 and TRBJ1-1; 10 positions match TRBD1. Germline lookup yields CDR1 SGHAT and CDR2 FQNNGV. CDR3 length: 13 residues. V shed 5 bases, J shed 10 bases, and the junction held 7 bases outside the gene matches. DNA of the CDR3: TGTGCCAGCAGCAGGGACAGGGGTGATGGAGCTTTCTTT. Protein product: CASSRDRGDGAFF.

The V call is TRBV28, the J call TRBJ1-2; 11 bases match TRBD1. This CDR3 has 15 amino acids. The germline CDR1 and CDR2 sequences are MDHEN and SYDVKM. With 3 bases clipped from V and 7 bases from J, the junction kept 7 bases outside the gene matches. CDR3 sequence (DNA): TGTGCCAGCAGTTTCCGGGACAGGGGGTTCGGTGGCTACACCTTC. It codes for CASSFRDRGFGGYTF.

The rearrangement joins TRBV29-1 to TRBJ2-1, with 10 bases aligning to TRBD2. CDR1 and CDR2 from the germline V gene are SQVTM and ANQGSEA. CDR3 length: 14 residues. V lost 5 bases and J lost 3; bases outside the gene matches: 4. The CDR3 DNA is TGCAGCGTTCCTCTAGCGGGGGACTACAATGAGCAGTTCTTC. Residues: CSVPLAGDYNEQFF.

V is TRBV27 and J is TRBJ1-1; perhaps TRBD1 as D (6 bases). The ends were cut back, 2 bases at V and 6 bases at J, with 13 bases in the middle. The germline CDR1 and CDR2 sequences are MNHEY and SMNVEV (reference sequence). CDR3 size: 14 residues. The CDR3 reads CASSLGNRAAEAFF. CDR3 bases: TGTGCCAGCAGTTTAGGGAACAGGGCGGCTGAAGCTTTCTTT.

This clone appeared once. The CDR3 loop is CASSPVAGLSTDTQYF. Here the CDR3 DNA reads TGTGCCAGCTCACCCGTAGCGGGATTAAGCACAGATACGCAGTATTTT. The V call is TRBV18, the J call TRBJ2-3; 8 positions match TRBD2. CDR1 and CDR2 (germline): KGHSH, LQKENI. The V and J ends lost 3 bases and 0 bases, in that order; junction bases with no gene match: 5. This CDR3 is 16 amino acids long.

The chain links TRBV29-1 to TRBJ2-7; TRBD2 might be the D (6 bases). CDR1 is SQVTM and CDR2 is ANQGSEA in the germline V gene. Trimming removed 3 bases at V and 6 bases at J, with 18 bases between. The CDR3 totals 14 residues. As DNA, the CDR3 is TGCAGCGTTGAGTCGGGAGCAGGTTTTCGCGAGCAGTACTTC. As protein: CSVESGAGFREQYF.

On this clone itself: The sample carries other DNA sequences with the same CDR3. The CDR3 loop is CASSQGRGNQPQHF. The CDR3, as DNA: TGTGCCAGCAGCCAAGGGCGGGGTAATCAGCCCCAGCATTTT. The chain is built from TRBV3-1 (or the pseudogene TRBV3-2) and TRBJ1-5; D call uncertain. CDR3 length: 14 residues. CDR1 LGHDT and CDR2 YNNKEL come from the germline V gene (reference sequence). With 1 base removed from V and 4 bases from J, the gap between germline ends came to 8 bases.

In this sample, this clone turned up a few times. The chain is built from TRBV5-1 and TRBJ1-2, with TRBD1 as a possible D gene (5 bases). This CDR3 is built from 14 residues. Looked up from germline, CDR1 is SGHRS and CDR2 is YFSETQ. V was shortened by 0 bases and J by 4 bases, with 10 bases between the two germline ends. The CDR3 is CASSLAGQSYGYTF. The CDR3 DNA reads TGCGCCAGCAGCTTGGCAGGGCAGTCCTATGGCTACACCTTC. The full variable domain, with the rest looked up from reference TRBV5-1 and TRBJ1-2, is KAGVTQTPRYLIKTRGQQVTLSCSPISGHRSVSWYQQTPGQGLQFLFEYFSETQRNKGNFPGRFSGRQFSNSRSEMNVSTLELGDSALYLCASSLAGQSYGYTFGSGTRLTVV.

J is TRBJ1-2 and V is TRBV5-4; 7 positions agree with TRBD1. The germline V gene has CDR1 SGHNT and CDR2 YYREEE (reference sequence). V lost 4 bases, J lost 4 bases, and 7 bases stayed unmatched. The CDR3 covers 14 residues. CDR3 coding DNA: TGTGCCAGCAGCCCCGGGACAGTGCTCTATGGCTACACCTTC. It codes for CASSPGTVLYGYTF.

In its sample, this clone was seen a few times. V gene TRBV27 combines with J gene TRBJ1-5, with 7 bases identical to TRBD1. J gave up 3 bases and V 11 bases, and 7 bases lay outside the gene matches. CDR3 length equals 13 residues. The germline V gene has CDR1 MNHEY and CDR2 SMNVEV (reference sequence). CDR3 nucleotides: TGTGCCGGGACGGGGACAGTCAATCAGCCCCAGCATTTT. It is translated as CAGTGTVNQPQHF.

The rearrangement joins TRBV5-1 to TRBJ2-1; TRBD2 matches at 11 bases. Germline V CDR1 and CDR2: SGHRS, YFSETQ. The CDR3 has 15 residues. V shed 4 bases, J shed 2 bases, and the junction held 2 bases outside the gene matches. As DNA, the CDR3 is TGCGCCAGCAGCGATAGCGGGGGGGCCTACAATGAGCAGTTCTTC. Its translation is CASSDSGGAYNEQFF.

The genes are TRBV9 and TRBJ2-3, with D uncertain. CDR1 is SGDLS, CDR2 YYNGEE, per germline. V shed 3 bases and J shed 2 bases, with 10 bases lying between them. This CDR3 has 14 amino acids. CDR3 sequence reads: CASSEIGATDTQYF. DNA for the CDR3: TGTGCCAGCAGCGAAATCGGTGCCACAGATACGCAGTATTTT.

The gene calls are TRBV5-1 and TRBJ1-6; maybe TRBD1 (6 bases). Looked up from germline, CDR1 is SGHRS and CDR2 is YFSETQ. Trimming took 4 bases from V and 6 from J, leaving 17 bases between them. This CDR3 comprises 16 residues. CDR3 sequence reads: CASSRLIQGPNSPLHF. The CDR3 DNA sequence: TGCGCCAGCAGCCGATTGATCCAGGGGCCTAATTCACCCCTCCACTTT. The complete variable domain, with remaining parts taken from reference TRBV5-1 and TRBJ1-6, reads KAGVTQTPRYLIKTRGQQVTLSCSPISGHRSVSWYQQTPGQGLQFLFEYFSETQRNKGNFPGRFSGRQFSNSRSEMNVSTLELGDSALYLCASSRLIQGPNSPLHFGNGTRLTVT.